This T cell receptor beta chain was sequenced during a study of shared clonotypes between healthy human individuals. Study background: CD8 memory received one plate per donor, CD8 naive two, CD4 memory three and CD4 naive three.

Naive CD4+ cells were CD45RA-selected; the remaining cells were memory. Authors' methods: ImmunoSEQ supplied junction-only sequences lacking quality scores, so filtering was different. Method: immunoSEQ multiplex PCR; TCRdb's copy keeps in-frame clones and lacks some. The V and J calls and clone size come from that table; D and trimming were worked out from the DNA. The sample has roughly 2.4 million clones; 90% to 96% are singletons. This CDR3 comprises 15 residues. The V gene's germline CDR1 is SEHNR and CDR2 FQNEAQ (reference sequence). Between the trimmed V and J ends, which lost 5 bases and 6 bases, there was a span of 16 bases.

Sequencing was carried out using naive CD4+ T cells sorted from blood. As to subset: CD45RA+ positively selected. The gene calls are TRBV7-9 and TRBJ2-2, with D possibly being TRBD2 (6 bases). The receptor comes from a man between 18 and 29 years old in good health. Here the CDR3 reads CASSPDPSGAGELFF. CDR3 nucleotide sequence: TGTGCCAGCAGCCCGGACCCTTCGGGGGCCGGGGAGCTGTTTTTT. Combining the CDR3 with reference TRBV7-9 and TRBJ2-2 gives the whole variable domain DTGVSQNPRHKITKRGQNVTFRCDPISEHNRLYWYRQTLGQGPEFLTYFQNEAQLEKSRLLSDRFSAERPKGSFSTLEIQRTEQGDSAMYLCASSPDPSGAGELFFGEGSRLTVL.